What follows is one T cell receptor (beta chain) and its context. The data were obtained in a study of blood T cell repertoires in COVID-19. Assay used: immunoSEQ multiplex PCR; TCRdb lists only in-frame clones, some missing. This table has approximately 300,000 clones, approximately 82% appearing once. CDR3 size: 17 residues. With V trimmed by 3 bases and J by 3 bases, 13 bases remained unmatched. The germline V gene has CDR1 PRHDT and CDR2 FYEKMQ (reference sequence). This TCR was recovered from a woman between 50 and 59 years old with acute or convalescent COVID-19. This chain uses TRBV13 with TRBJ1-2; 7 bases align to TRBD1. Sequenced sample: peripheral blood. The CDR3 loop is CASSFSLSVDRYYGYTF. CDR3 nucleotides: TGTGCCAGCAGCTTTTCCCTATCAGTGGACAGGTACTATGGCTACACCTTC.